The sequence of this T cell receptor beta chain was determined in a study of chemoradiotherapy in HPV16-positive cancers. Study as a whole: Candidate HPV-specific T-cell clones and common TCR motifs came from functional assays in a couple of HPV16-positive patients.

This CDR3 has 13 amino acids. Germline lookup yields CDR1 KGHSH and CDR2 LQKENI. J was trimmed by 6 bases and V by 1 base; bases with no gene match: 2. Samples were taken several times over chemoradiotherapy. The method was immunoSEQ multiplex PCR; TCRdb's version includes in-frame clones alone and lacks a portion of them. Among some 9,800 clones listed, roughly 75% were seen once. The receptor was isolated from a human donor with HPV-associated anogenital cancer. The sample consisted of tumor tissue, taken from a patient who underwent chemoradiotherapy. This chain links TRBV18 with TRBJ1-2; 7 nucleotides agree with TRBD1. The CDR3 DNA reads as TGTGCCAGCTCACCACAGGGGGCAAATGGCTACACCTTC. This sequence encodes CASSPQGANGYTF.